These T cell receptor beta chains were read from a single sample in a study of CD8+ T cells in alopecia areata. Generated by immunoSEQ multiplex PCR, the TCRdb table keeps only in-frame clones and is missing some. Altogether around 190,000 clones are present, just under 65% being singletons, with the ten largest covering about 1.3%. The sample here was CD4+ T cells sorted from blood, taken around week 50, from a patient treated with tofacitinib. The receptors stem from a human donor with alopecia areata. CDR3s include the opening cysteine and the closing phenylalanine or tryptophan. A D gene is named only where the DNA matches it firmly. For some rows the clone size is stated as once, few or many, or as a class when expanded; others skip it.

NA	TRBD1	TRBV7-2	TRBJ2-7	TGTGCCAGCAGCCTACTAAACCAGGGGGCGAGGGCCTACGAGCAGTACTTC	CASSLLNQGARAYEQYF
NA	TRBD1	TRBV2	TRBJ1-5	TGTGCCAGCGTATCTGACAGGGGGACTCAGCCCCAGCATTTT	CASVSDRGTQPQHF
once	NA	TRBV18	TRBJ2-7	TGTGCCAGCTCACCCACCGGGGGGCAGGGGGCTTACGAGCAGTACTTC	CASSPTGGQGAYEQYF
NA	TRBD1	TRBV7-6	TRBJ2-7	TGTGCCAGCAGCTTACTACAGGGACAGGGGGCATACGAGCAGTACTTC	CASSLLQGQGAYEQYF
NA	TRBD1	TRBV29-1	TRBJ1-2	TGCAGCGCTAACAGGGGATATGGCTACACCTTC	CSANRGYGYTF
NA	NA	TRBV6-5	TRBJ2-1	TGTGCCAGCAGTTACTCCGGGGTCCTAGCCCACAATGAGCAGTTCTTC	CASSYSGVLAHNEQFF
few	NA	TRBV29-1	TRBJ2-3	TGCAGCGTAACCCCGGATACGCAGTATTTT	CSVTPDTQYF
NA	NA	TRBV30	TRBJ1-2	TGTGCCTGGAGTGTGGCAAACTTCTATGGCTACACCTTC	CAWSVANFYGYTF
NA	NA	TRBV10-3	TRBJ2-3	TGTGCCACCCGGGACACAGATACGCAGTATTTT	CATRDTDTQYF
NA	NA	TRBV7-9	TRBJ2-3	TGTGCCAGCAGCCCCGGTGGGTCGGGATCGAGCACAGATACGCAGTATTTT	CASSPGGSGSSTDTQYF
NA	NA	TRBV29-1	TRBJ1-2	TGCAGCGTTGCCGTGGGCGCAGGGGTCAGCCATGGCTACACCTTC	CSVAVGAGVSHGYTF
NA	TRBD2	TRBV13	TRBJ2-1	TGTGCCAGCACTCAAGCGGGGATCTACAATGAGCAGTTCTTC	CASTQAGIYNEQFF
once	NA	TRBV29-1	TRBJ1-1	TGCAGCGTTCGATCGAGATTTGGTATGGACACTGAAGCTTTCTTT	CSVRSRFGMDTEAFF
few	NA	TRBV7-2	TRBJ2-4	TGTGCCAGCAGCTCCGACACTCCGCTAGCCAAAAACATTCAGTACTTC	CASSSDTPLAKNIQYF
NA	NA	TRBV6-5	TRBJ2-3	TGTGCCAGCAGTACCCAGGGTGCAGATACGCAGTATTTT	CASSTQGADTQYF
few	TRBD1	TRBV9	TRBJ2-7	TGTGCCAGCAGCCCTCCCGGGACAGGGAACGAGCAGTACTTC	CASSPPGTGNEQYF
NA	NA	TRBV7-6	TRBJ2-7	TGTGCCAGCAGCCCAGGACATGTGGCCTCCTACGAGCAGTACTTC	CASSPGHVASYEQYF
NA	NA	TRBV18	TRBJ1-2	TGTGCCAGCTCACCCGCAGGGGTCGGCTACACCTTC	CASSPAGVGYTF
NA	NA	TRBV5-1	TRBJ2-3	TGCGCCAGCAGCCTGGTGGGGGATACGCAGTATTTT	CASSLVGDTQYF
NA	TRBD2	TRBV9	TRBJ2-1	TGTGCCAGCAGCGTAGCTTTGCTAGCGGGGGGCAATGAGCAGTTCTTC	CASSVALLAGGNEQFF
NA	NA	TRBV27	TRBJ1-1	TGTGCCAGCAGTGTCAACCCGGTGGACCCGCACACTGAAGCTTTCTTT	CASSVNPVDPHTEAFF
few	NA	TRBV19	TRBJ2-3	TGTGCCAGTAGCAGTGTGCAATCTAGCACAGATACGCAGTATTTT	CASSSVQSSTDTQYF
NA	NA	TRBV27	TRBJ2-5	TGTGCCAGCAGTTGGGGAGAGACCCAGTACTTC	CASSWGETQYF
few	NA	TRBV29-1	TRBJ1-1	TGCAGCGCCCTGATCATGAACACTGAAGCTTTCTTT	CSALIMNTEAFF
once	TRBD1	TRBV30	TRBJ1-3	TGTGCCTGGGGACAGGGGGTGAACACCATATATTTT	CAWGQGVNTIYF
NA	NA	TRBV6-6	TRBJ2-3	TGTGCCAGCAGTTACCGAACTAGCACAGATACGCAGTATTTT	CASSYRTSTDTQYF
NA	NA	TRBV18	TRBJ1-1	TGTGCCAGCTCACCCCCGAATGGGCGCGAAGCTTTCTTT	CASSPPNGREAFF